A single sample gave rise to the 27 T cell receptor beta chains below, sequenced in a study of glioma-infiltrating T cells. Amplification of TCR alpha and beta CDR3 regions from RNA used iRepertoire nested multiplex PCR. MiXCR, applied by TCRdb to the multiplex PCR reads, yields one record per CDR3 protein. The data show about 110,000 distinct CDR3 sequences, 25% seen once. The sample comprised glioma tissue, nonneoplastic brain tissue, or PBMCs (not recorded which). Receptor source: a human donor with low-grade glioma or glioblastoma, undergoing nonglioma brain surgery, or in good health (not recorded which).

Ten or more counts support this clonotype. The genes are TRBV6-1 and TRBJ1-2; possibly TRBD1 for D (5 bases). The CDR3 totals 15 residues. The germline gives CDR1 MNHNS, CDR2 SASEGT. V was pared by 5 bases and J by 3 bases, with 16 bases between. The CDR3 DNA sequence: TGTGCCAGCAGTCCCTACGTAAGGGGTGACTATGGCTACACCTTC. Translation: CASSPYVRGDYGYTF.

This clonotype was recorded at least ten times. The rearrangement uses TRBV4-2 and TRBJ1-2, with D tentatively TRBD1 (5 bases). Germline assignment: CDR1 LGHNA and CDR2 YNFKEQ. Trimming removed 1 base at V and 8 bases at J, with 14 bases between. The CDR3 runs to 14 residues. This CDR3 is CASSQGGRASGYTF. CDR3 bases: TGTGCCAGCAGCCAAGGAGGCAGGGCGAGCGGCTACACCTTC.

This clonotype occurred many times. The chain employs TRBV5-5 and TRBJ2-1, with TRBD2 matching over 7 bases. The J segment lost 4 bases and the V segment lost 0 bases, leaving 4 bases of the junction unmatched. The CDR3 extends over 15 amino acids. Germline V gene data show CDR1 as SGHKS and CDR2 as YYEKEE (reference sequence). The DNA of the CDR3 is TGTGCCAGCAGCTTGGATACGGGGGGTTACAATGAGCAGTTCTTC. Protein: CASSLDTGGYNEQFF.

On this clonotype: This clone may be a read error of a much larger clone one base away. The rearrangement links TRBV6-2 or TRBV6-3 to TRBJ2-7; the D gene could be TRBD1 or TRBD2 (5 bases each). This CDR3 spans 15 amino acids. CDR1 MNHEY and CDR2 SVGEGT come from the germline V gene. V dropped 6 bases and J dropped 4 bases, with 19 bases sitting between them. The CDR3 coding sequence is TGTGCCAGCAGGCGGAACCGGGGCACTAGTTACGAGCAGTACTTC. Amino acid sequence: CASRRNRGTSYEQYF.

This clonotype was seen at least ten times. The chain has TRBV7-9 and TRBJ2-7; D is perhaps TRBD2 (6 bases). Germline CDR1 reads SEHNR; CDR2 reads FQNEAQ (reference sequence). The CDR3 runs 15 residues. V shed 10 bases and J shed 0 bases, with 19 bases lying between them. CDR3 in amino acids: CATSSRGSISYEQYF. In nucleotides, the CDR3 is TGTGCCACTTCCTCGCGGGGTTCCATCTCCTACGAGCAGTACTTC.

This clonotype has a count of ten or more. The rearrangement joins TRBV2 to TRBJ2-3; TRBD1 aligns across 11 bases. CDR1 and CDR2 (germline): SNHLY, FYNNEI. Trimming cost V 7 bases and J 5 bases; bases outside gene matches: 5. This CDR3 region has 14 residues. The CDR3 DNA reads as TGTGCCAGCACCGGGACAGGGGGTAAAGATACGCAGTATTTT. This gives the protein CASTGTGGKDTQYF.

The rearrangement links TRBV20-1 to TRBJ1-5; D unresolved. The germline V gene has CDR1 DFQATT and CDR2 SNEGSKA (reference sequence). With 1 base removed from V and 8 bases from J, the gap between germline ends came to 21 bases. This CDR3 is built from 16 residues. The CDR3 reads CSARADTKGAGKPQHF. In nucleotides, the CDR3 is TGCAGTGCTAGAGCCGACACTAAGGGCGCCGGAAAGCCCCAGCATTTT.

Details on this clonotype: This may come from a read error, since a much larger clone is one base off. The chain uses TRBV6-1 and TRBJ2-1; 7 nucleotides line up with TRBD1. Judging by the DNA end, TRBJ2-7 fits better; the J call may be wrong. There are 15 residues in the CDR3. Germline V CDR1 and CDR2: MNHNS, SASEGT. CDR3 protein: CAISDFRNRGPEQYF. The CDR3 region has the DNA TGTGCCATCAGTGATTTTAGGAACAGGGGACCTGAGCAGTACTTC.

With regard to this clonotype: This likely comes from a read error, as the CDR3 has no conserved phenylalanine or tryptophan at its end. The limits of the CDR3 on the DNA are not certain, so only TCRdb's listed CDR3 is given. The rearrangement uses TRBV20-1 and TRBJ2-7. CDR1 and CDR2 (germline): DFQATT, SNEGSKA (reference sequence). Both ends counted, the CDR3 spans 11 residues. This CDR3 is CSATPRAERYC.

V usage is TRBV29-1 and J usage is TRBJ1-4; 10 nucleotides agree with TRBD1. CDR1 SQVTM and CDR2 ANQGSEA come from the germline V gene. The CDR3 length is 13 residues. V was clipped by 6 bases and J by 7 bases; unmatched bases: 5. The CDR3 reads CSVSDRGLEKLFF. DNA for the CDR3: TGCAGCGTATCTGACAGGGGGCTTGAAAAACTGTTTTTT.

The rearrangement links TRBV14 to TRBJ1-1; D unclear. Looked up from germline, CDR1 is SGHDN and CDR2 is FVKESK. Trimming took 0 bases from V and 4 from J, leaving 12 bases between them. The CDR3 extends over 15 amino acids. The CDR3 is CASSQDRLGGTEAFF. CDR3 bases: TGTGCCAGCAGCCAAGATCGGCTTGGAGGCACTGAAGCTTTCTTT.

In this sample, this clonotype turned up many times. The chain links TRBV3-1 to TRBJ1-1; D not resolved. The CDR3 consists of 15 residues. The germline gives CDR1 LGHDT, CDR2 YNNKEL (reference sequence). With 2 bases removed from V and 2 bases from J, the gap between germline ends came to 12 bases. The chain's CDR3 is CASSQPDGVNTEAFF. The CDR3 nucleotides read TGTGCCAGCAGCCAACCCGACGGGGTTAACACTGAAGCTTTCTTT.

Comment on this clonotype: A single base separates this from a much larger clone, so it may be a read error. The J gene is TRBJ2-2, the V gene TRBV7-2, with D possibly matching TRBD1 (5 bases). CDR3 length equals 16 residues. Germline CDR1 reads SGHTA; CDR2 reads FQGNSA. CDR3 residues: CASGLGLTGNTGELFF. The CDR3 nucleotides read TGTGCCAGCGGCTTAGGGCTTACAGGGAACACCGGGGAGCTGTTTTTT.

This clonotype was seen repeatedly, ten times or more. The CDR3 nucleotides read TGCAGTGCTAGAGACCCCCTTCGGGAGACCCAGTACTTC. Translated: CSARDPLRETQYF. V gene TRBV20-1 combines with J gene TRBJ2-5; D gene unclear. CDR3 length: 13 amino acids. Germline lookup yields CDR1 DFQATT and CDR2 SNEGSKA (reference sequence). Trimming cost V 0 bases and J 5 bases, with 10 bases left between them.

There are many counts of this clonotype. The chain has TRBV24-1 and TRBJ2-5; D perhaps matches TRBD1 (6 bases). Trimming removed 4 bases at V and 2 bases at J, with 10 bases between. Germline loops: CDR1 KGHDR, CDR2 SFDVKD. CDR3 length: 14 residues. CDR3: CATSDPGQQETQYF. The CDR3, as DNA: TGTGCCACCAGTGACCCGGGACAACAAGAGACCCAGTACTTC.

Remarks on this clonotype: Since a much larger clone is just one base distant, this may be a read error. This chain joins TRBV5-4 and TRBJ1-3; D not certain. This CDR3 is 16 amino acids long. The germline V gene encodes CDR1 SGHNT and CDR2 YYREEE (reference sequence). The V and J ends lost 0 bases and 3 bases respectively, with 13 bases between them. CDR3 region: CASSLVLQDRGNTIYF. CDR3 bases: TGTGCCAGCAGCTTGGTTCTCCAGGATCGTGGAAACACCATATATTTT.

This clonotype has a count of ten or more. This chain links TRBV6-2 or TRBV6-3 with TRBJ2-7; D is possibly TRBD2 (5 bases). The CDR3 contains 12 residues. Trimming cost V 5 bases and J 3 bases, with 8 bases left between them. Germline loops: CDR1 MNHEY, CDR2 SVGEGT. DNA for the CDR3: TGTGCCAGCAGTGCTACTAGCTACGAGCAGTACTTC. It specifies CASSATSYEQYF.

On this clonotype itself: A much larger clone sits a single nucleotide away, making a read error possible. This chain connects TRBV7-2 to TRBJ2-3; D call uncertain. The CDR3 sequence is 13 residues long. The V end was cut by 6 bases, the J end by 2 bases, with 9 bases between. Germline V gene lookup returns CDR1 SGHTA and CDR2 FQGNSA. CDR3 region: CASRFQITDTQYF. The CDR3 nucleotides read TGTGCCAGCAGATTCCAAATCACAGATACGCAGTATTTT.

This clonotype was seen once. It is likely a read error, because the conserved phenylalanine at the end of the CDR3 is missing. The rearrangement uses TRBV2 and TRBJ2-2, with 8 nucleotides matching TRBD2. Per the germline V gene, CDR1 is SNHLY and CDR2 is FYNNEI. Trimming took 6 bases from V and 6 from J; bases not matched to a gene: 21. This CDR3 comprises 19 residues. The CDR3 DNA reads TGTGCCAGCAGCTCTTACTCCGAGACCGGGACTAGGGTCCCCGGGGAGCTGTTTATT. Translation gives CASSSYSETGTRVPGELFI.

On this clonotype itself: A read error may be the cause here, since a much bigger clone is one base away. The chain links TRBV5-1 to TRBJ2-5; TRBD1 is a possible D gene (6 bases). The CDR3 sequence is 13 residues long. CDR1 and CDR2 (germline): SGHRS, YFSETQ. Trimming cost V 2 bases and J 4 bases, with 9 bases left between them. The CDR3 loop reads CASSFGQRETQYF. As DNA, the CDR3 is TGCGCCAGCAGCTTTGGACAGCGAGAGACCCAGTACTTC.

This clonotype occurred many times. The chain recombines TRBV7-2 with TRBJ2-1; the D gene is possibly TRBD1 (6 bases). Looked up from germline, CDR1 is SGHTA and CDR2 is FQGNSA. Trimming took off 0 bases at V and 7 bases at J, with 13 bases between the two ends. This CDR3 is 15 amino acids long. The CDR3 loop is CASSLAWGTSNEQFF. In nucleotides, the CDR3 is TGTGCCAGCAGCTTAGCGTGGGGGACAAGTAATGAGCAGTTCTTC.

With respect to this clonotype: A junction end diverges from the germline sequence, so it may reflect a read error. The rearrangement joins TRBV2 to TRBJ2-5; 8 bases match TRBD1. Germline V gene lookup returns CDR1 SNHLY and CDR2 FYNNEI. CDR3 length equals 17 residues. In DNA form, the CDR3 reads TGTGCCGGCAGCACAACCCGGGACAGGCGTCCAGGAGAGACCCAGTACTTC. Translation: CAGSTTRDRRPGETQYF.

The gene calls are TRBV20-1 and TRBJ2-5; a possible D gene is TRBD2 (6 bases). CDR1 DFQATT and CDR2 SNEGSKA come from the germline V gene (reference sequence). Trimming removed 3 bases from V and 7 bases from J, with 15 bases in between. This CDR3 comprises 13 residues. CDR3 nucleotides: TGCAGTGCTAGTGTCGCGGGGAGGCGGACCCAGTACTTC. Its translation: CSASVAGRRTQYF.

This clonotype was seen many times. CDR3 sequence reads: CSVVAGAVYNEQFF. Written as DNA, the CDR3 is TGCAGTGTTGTCGCGGGAGCAGTTTACAATGAGCAGTTCTTC. The rearrangement links TRBV20-1 to TRBJ2-1; 7 bases align to TRBD2. Looked up from germline, CDR1 is DFQATT and CDR2 is SNEGSKA (reference sequence). V shed 7 bases, J shed 4 bases, and the junction held 10 bases outside the gene matches. This CDR3 is 14 amino acids long.

In its sample, this clonotype was seen many times. The chain employs TRBV18 and TRBJ1-1; a possible D gene is TRBD1 (5 bases). Germline V gene lookup returns CDR1 KGHSH and CDR2 LQKENI. Trimming removed 2 bases at V and 7 bases at J, with 11 bases between. This CDR3 contains 13 residues. The CDR3 reads CASSPGAGIEAFF. The DNA of the CDR3 is TGTGCCAGCTCACCAGGGGCGGGCATTGAAGCTTTCTTT.

This clonotype was counted ten times or more. The V gene is TRBV19, the J gene TRBJ1-5, with 8 bases matching TRBD1. The V segment lost 5 bases and the J segment 0 bases; nucleotides outside the gene matches: 6. Per the germline V gene, CDR1 is LNHDA and CDR2 is SQIVND (reference sequence). The CDR3 has 16 residues. DNA for the CDR3: TGTGCCAGTAGTCCCCGGACAGGGACTAGCAATCAGCCCCAGCATTTT. It is translated as CASSPRTGTSNQPQHF.

The sample holds many counts of this clonotype. The J gene is TRBJ2-7, the V gene TRBV27, with 12 bases aligning to TRBD1. The ends lost 3 bases at V and 4 bases at J; junction bases unmatched: 4. CDR3 length equals 15 residues. Germline loops: CDR1 MNHEY, CDR2 SMNVEV (reference sequence). DNA of the CDR3: TGTGCCAGCAGTTTCGGGACAGGGGGCGGTTACGAGCAGTACTTC. This codes for CASSFGTGGGYEQYF.